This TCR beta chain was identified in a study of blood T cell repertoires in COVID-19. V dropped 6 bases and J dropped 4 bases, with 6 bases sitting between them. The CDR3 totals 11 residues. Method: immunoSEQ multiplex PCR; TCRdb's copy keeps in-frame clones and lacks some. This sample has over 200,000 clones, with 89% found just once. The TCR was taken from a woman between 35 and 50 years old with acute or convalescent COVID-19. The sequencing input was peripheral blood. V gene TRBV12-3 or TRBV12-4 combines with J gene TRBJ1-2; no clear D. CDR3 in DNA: TGTGCCAGCAGGAGAGGCTATGGCTACACCTTC. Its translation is CASRRGYGYTF.